Given below is one T cell receptor beta chain in context. The antigen remains unidentified. The sample belongs to a study of T cells after posttransplantation cyclophosphamide. Points from the study as a whole: Recipient CMV seropositivity and CMV reactivation strongly tracked TRB clonality.

Germline trimming cut 5 bases from V and 7 bases from J; bases unmatched to any gene: 8. CDR3 length: 15 residues. The germline V gene has CDR1 SNHLY and CDR2 FYNNEI. Busulfan-fludarabine conditioning, marrow transplant, and cyclophosphamide on days +3 and +4 were administered. Assay used: immunoSEQ multiplex PCR; TCRdb lists only in-frame clones, some missing. This sample has tens of thousands of clones, with roughly 88% found just once. This sample comprised PBMCs, obtained roughly 59 days after allogeneic stem cell transplant with posttransplant cyclophosphamide. The source is a male patient in his sixties who received an allogeneic stem cell transplant from a related donor and was CMV-positive. T cells may partly derive from the graft donor. The rearrangement joins TRBV2 to TRBJ1-5; 10 nucleotides line up with TRBD1. The chain's CDR3 is CASSPTGGSGQPQHF. The CDR3 DNA reads as TGTGCCAGCAGTCCGACAGGGGGCTCTGGGCAGCCCCAGCATTTT.